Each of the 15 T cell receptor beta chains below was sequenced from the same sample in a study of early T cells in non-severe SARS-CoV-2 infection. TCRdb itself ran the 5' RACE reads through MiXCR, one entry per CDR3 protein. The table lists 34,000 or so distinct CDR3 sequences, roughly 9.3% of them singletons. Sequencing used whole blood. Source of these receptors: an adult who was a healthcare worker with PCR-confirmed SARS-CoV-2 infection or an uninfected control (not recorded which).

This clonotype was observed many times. DNA of the CDR3: TGCAGTGCTAGAGATCTCGGTTCGGGGGGGAAAAACATTCAGTACTTC. Its translation is CSARDLGSGGKNIQYF. V is TRBV20-1 and J is TRBJ2-4; 8 nucleotides line up with TRBD2. CDR3 size: 16 residues. V trimming: 0 bases; J trimming: 4 bases; junction bases outside the gene matches: 8. The germline CDR1 and CDR2 sequences are DFQATT and SNEGSKA (reference sequence).

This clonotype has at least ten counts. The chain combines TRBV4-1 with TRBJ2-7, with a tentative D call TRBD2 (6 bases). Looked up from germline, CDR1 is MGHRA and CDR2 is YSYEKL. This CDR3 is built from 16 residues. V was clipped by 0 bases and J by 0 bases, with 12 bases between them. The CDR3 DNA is TGCGCCAGCAGCCAAGAACGGGAGCTATTCTCCTACGAGCAGTACTTC. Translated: CASSQERELFSYEQYF.

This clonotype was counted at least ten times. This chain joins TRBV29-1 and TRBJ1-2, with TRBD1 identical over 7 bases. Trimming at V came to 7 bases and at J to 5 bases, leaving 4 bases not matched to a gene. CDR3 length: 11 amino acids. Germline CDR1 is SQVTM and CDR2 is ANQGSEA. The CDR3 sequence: CSGGTDYGYTF. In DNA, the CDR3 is TGCAGCGGCGGGACAGATTATGGCTACACCTTC.

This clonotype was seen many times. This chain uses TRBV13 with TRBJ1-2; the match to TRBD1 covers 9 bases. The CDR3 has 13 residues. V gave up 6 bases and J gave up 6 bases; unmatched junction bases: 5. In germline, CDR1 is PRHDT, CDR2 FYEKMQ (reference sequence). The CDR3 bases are TGTGCCAGCAGGGGGGACAGGGAAGATGGCTACACCTTC. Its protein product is CASRGDREDGYTF.

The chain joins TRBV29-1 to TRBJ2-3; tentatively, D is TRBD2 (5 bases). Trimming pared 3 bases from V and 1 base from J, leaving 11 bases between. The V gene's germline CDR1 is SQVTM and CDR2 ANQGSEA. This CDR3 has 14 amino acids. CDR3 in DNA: TGCAGCGTTGACGGGGTGTATGGCACAGATACGCAGTATTTT. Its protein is CSVDGVYGTDTQYF.

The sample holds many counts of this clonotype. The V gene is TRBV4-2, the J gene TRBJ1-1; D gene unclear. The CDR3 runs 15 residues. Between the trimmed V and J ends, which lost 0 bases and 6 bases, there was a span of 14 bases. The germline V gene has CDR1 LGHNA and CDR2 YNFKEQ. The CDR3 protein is CASSQDISGPPEAFF. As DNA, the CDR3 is TGTGCCAGCAGCCAAGATATTTCAGGCCCCCCTGAAGCTTTCTTT.

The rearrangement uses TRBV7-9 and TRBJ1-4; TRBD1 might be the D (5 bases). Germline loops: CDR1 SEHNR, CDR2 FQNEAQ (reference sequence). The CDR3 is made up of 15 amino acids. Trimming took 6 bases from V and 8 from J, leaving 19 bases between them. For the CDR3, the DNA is TGTGCCAGCAGTTTGTCCGGGCAGGGCTACGAAAAACTGTTTTTT. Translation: CASSLSGQGYEKLFF.

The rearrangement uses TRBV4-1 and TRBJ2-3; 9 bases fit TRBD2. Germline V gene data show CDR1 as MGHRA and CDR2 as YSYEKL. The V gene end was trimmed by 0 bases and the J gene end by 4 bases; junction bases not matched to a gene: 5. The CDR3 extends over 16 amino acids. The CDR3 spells CASSQDPASGADTQYF. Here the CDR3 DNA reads TGCGCCAGCAGCCAAGATCCGGCTAGCGGGGCAGATACGCAGTATTTT.

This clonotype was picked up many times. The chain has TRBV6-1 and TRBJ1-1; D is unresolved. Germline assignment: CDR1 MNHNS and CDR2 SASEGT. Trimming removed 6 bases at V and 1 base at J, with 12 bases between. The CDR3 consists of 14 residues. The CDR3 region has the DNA TGTGCCAGCAGCATGAAGCCCCAGAACACTGAAGCTTTCTTT. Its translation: CASSMKPQNTEAFF.

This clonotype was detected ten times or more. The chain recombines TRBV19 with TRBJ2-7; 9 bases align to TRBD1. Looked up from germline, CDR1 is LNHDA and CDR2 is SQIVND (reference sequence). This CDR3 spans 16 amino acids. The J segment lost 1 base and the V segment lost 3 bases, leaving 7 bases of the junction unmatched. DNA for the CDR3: TGTGCCAGTAGTATGGGACAGGGACAGAGGTCCTACGAGCAGTACTTC. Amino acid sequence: CASSMGQGQRSYEQYF.

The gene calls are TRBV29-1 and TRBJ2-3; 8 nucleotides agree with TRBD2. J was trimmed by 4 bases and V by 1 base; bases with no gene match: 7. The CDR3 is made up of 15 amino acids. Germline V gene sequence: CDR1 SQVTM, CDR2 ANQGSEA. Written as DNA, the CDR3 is TGCAGCGTTGAAGCGGCGGGAGGATGGGCAGATACGCAGTATTTT. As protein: CSVEAAGGWADTQYF.

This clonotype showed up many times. Written as DNA, the CDR3 is TGTGCCAGCAGTTCCACCCTTGCGGGAACCTACAATGAGCAGTTCTTC. It specifies CASSSTLAGTYNEQFF. V is TRBV6-6 and J is TRBJ2-1, with D possibly being TRBD2 (6 bases). The CDR3 length is 16 residues. CDR1 is MNHNY, CDR2 SVGAGI, per germline (reference sequence). V was shortened by 4 bases and J by 2 bases, with 15 bases between the two germline ends.

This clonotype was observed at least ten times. Here the CDR3 reads CAWAQDHEQYF. The CDR3 region has the DNA TGTGCCTGGGCGCAGGATCACGAGCAGTACTTC. This chain uses TRBV30 with TRBJ2-7; D gene uncertain. Trimming removed 5 bases at V and 5 bases at J, with 10 bases between. Germline CDR1 and CDR2: GTSNPN and SVGIG (reference sequence). The CDR3 has 11 amino acids. The full variable domain, rest sourced from reference TRBV30 and TRBJ2-7, is SQTIHQWPATLVQPVGSPLSLECTVEGTSNPNLYWYRQAAGRGLQLLFYSVGIGQISSEVPQNLSASRPQDRQFILSSKKLLLSDSGFYLCAWAQDHEQYFGPGTRLTVT.

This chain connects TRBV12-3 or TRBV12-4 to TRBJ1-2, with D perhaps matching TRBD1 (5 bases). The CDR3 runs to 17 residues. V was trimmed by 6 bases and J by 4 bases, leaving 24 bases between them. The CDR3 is CASSGTGLPTKGYGYTF. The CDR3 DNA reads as TGTGCCAGCAGCGGGACGGGACTCCCAACGAAGGGCTATGGCTACACCTTC.

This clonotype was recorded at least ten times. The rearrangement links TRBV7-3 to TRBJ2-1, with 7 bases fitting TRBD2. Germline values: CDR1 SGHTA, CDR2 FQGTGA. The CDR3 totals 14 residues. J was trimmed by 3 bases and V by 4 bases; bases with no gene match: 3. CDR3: CASSSGGNYNEQFF. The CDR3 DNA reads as TGTGCCAGCAGCTCCGGGGGGAACTACAATGAGCAGTTCTTC.